Listed below are T cell receptor beta chains from one sample, sequenced in a study of blood T cell repertoires in COVID-19. The repertoire was sequenced with immunoSEQ multiplex PCR; TCRdb's copy has only in-frame clones and lacks some. Among about 300,000 clones listed, 80% to 90% were seen once. The sample was PBMCs or T cells enriched from blood (not recorded which). The receptors originated from a man between 25 and 39 years old who had recovered from COVID-19. Each CDR3 is given with its conserved first and last residue. A D gene is named only where the DNA matches it firmly. Clone size is not always given. Where it is, it says once, few, many or a class for expanded clones.

>TRBV11-2|few|TRBJ2-7|TRBD2
CASSFGTSGGLSSYEQYF
TGTGCCAGCAGCTTCGGGACTAGCGGGGGCCTTAGCTCCTACGAGCAGTACTTC
>TRBV6-5|NA|TRBJ1-6|NA
CASSFLDSLSALHF
TGTGCCAGCAGTTTTTTGGACAGCCTTTCGGCCCTCCACTTT
>TRBV29-1|NA|TRBJ2-7|NA
CSVDTGISYEQYF
TGCAGCGTTGACACAGGGATATCCTACGAGCAGTACTTC
>TRBV29-1|NA|TRBJ1-3|NA
CSVVSGNTIYF
TGCAGCGTTGTCTCCGGAAACACCATATATTTT
>TRBV18|once|TRBJ1-6|TRBD1
CASSRSWTGGNNSPLHF
TGTGCCAGCTCACGATCTTGGACAGGGGGGAATAATTCACCCCTCCACTTT
>TRBV19|NA|TRBJ1-4|NA
CASSAAGATNEKLFF
TGTGCCAGTAGTGCAGCGGGGGCAACTAATGAAAAACTGTTTTTT
>TRBV11-2|NA|TRBJ1-6|NA
CASSLFPDASSYNSPLHF
TGTGCCAGCAGCTTGTTCCCCGATGCTAGCTCCTATAATTCACCCCTCCACTTT
>TRBV3-1/TRBV3-2|NA|TRBJ2-2|NA
CASSHLAGELFF
TGTGCCAGCAGCCATCTCGCCGGGGAGCTGTTTTTT
>TRBV5-1|NA|TRBJ2-2|NA
CASSLAGVRGTGELFF
TGCGCCAGCAGCTTGGCCGGGGTCAGAGGCACCGGGGAGCTGTTTTTT
>TRBV9|NA|TRBJ1-3|TRBD1
CASSPGGSGNTIYF
TGTGCCAGCAGCCCAGGGGGCAGTGGAAACACCATATATTTT
>TRBV16|NA|TRBJ1-6|NA
CASGRYGAPLHF
TGTGCCAGCGGGCGATACGGGGCACCCCTCCACTTT
>TRBV6-1|NA|TRBJ2-1|TRBD2
CASSETGGSSYNEQFF
TGTGCCAGCAGTGAAACGGGGGGTAGCTCCTACAATGAGCAGTTCTTC
>TRBV4-1|once|TRBJ1-1|NA
CASSQGTGHFNTEAFF
TGCGCCAGCAGCCAAGGCACTGGACACTTTAACACTGAAGCTTTCTTT
>TRBV7-9|once|TRBJ1-1|NA
CASSVQDLNTEAFF
TGTGCCAGCAGCGTACAGGATCTGAACACTGAAGCTTTCTTT
>TRBV9|NA|TRBJ1-1|TRBD1
CASSAAGGNTEAFF
TGTGCCAGCAGCGCTGCAGGGGGCAACACTGAAGCTTTCTTT
>TRBV25-1|NA|TRBJ1-6|NA
CASSWGSGNGSPLHF
TGTGCCAGCAGCTGGGGTTCGGGGAACGGTTCACCCCTCCACTTT
>TRBV5-1|NA|TRBJ1-2|NA
CASSLVRGYGYTF
TGCGCCAGCAGCTTGGTGAGGGGGTATGGCTACACCTTC
>TRBV28|NA|TRBJ2-7|TRBD1
CASSLPTGGMYEQYF
TGTGCCAGCAGTTTACCCACAGGGGGCATGTACGAGCAGTACTTC
>TRBV4-3|NA|TRBJ1-4|NA
CASSQSRWVREKLFF
TGCGCCAGCAGCCAATCCCGGTGGGTGAGGGAAAAACTGTTTTTT
>TRBV6-6|NA|TRBJ2-3|NA
CASSPIAAGGTDTQYF
TGTGCCAGCAGCCCCATAGCGGCCGGGGGCACAGATACGCAGTATTTT
>TRBV5-1|NA|TRBJ1-5|TRBD1
CASSEQGSTNQPQHF
TGCGCCAGCAGCGAACAGGGGAGTACAAATCAGCCCCAGCATTTT
>TRBV27|NA|TRBJ1-2|TRBD1
CASSLAGQGGGYGYTF
TGTGCCAGCAGTTTAGCGGGACAGGGTGGCGGCTATGGCTACACCTTC
>TRBV27|NA|TRBJ1-5|NA
CASSLSSRVGQPQHF
TGTGCCAGCAGTTTATCTTCCAGGGTCGGCCAGCCCCAGCATTTT
>TRBV18|NA|TRBJ2-7|TRBD1
CASSPPTGDEQYF
TGTGCCAGCTCACCACCCACAGGGGACGAGCAGTACTTC
>TRBV7-9|many|TRBJ2-3|NA
CASSFPSWGQDSTDTQYF
TGTGCCAGCAGCTTTCCGAGCTGGGGGCAGGATAGCACAGATACGCAGTATTTT
>TRBV10-3|NA|TRBJ2-1|NA
CAISESKQVGDPEQFF
TGTGCCATCAGTGAGTCGAAGCAGGTGGGTGATCCTGAGCAGTTCTTC
>TRBV25-1|NA|TRBJ2-3|NA
CASSDREEVGQYF
TGTGCCAGCAGTGATAGGGAGGAGGTTGGGCAGTATTTT
>TRBV2|NA|TRBJ1-1|NA
CASSDSGTEAFF
TGTGCCAGCAGTGACAGTGGCACTGAAGCTTTCTTT
>TRBV6-5|NA|TRBJ1-5|NA
CASRTPNQPQHF
TGTGCCAGCAGAACACCCAATCAGCCCCAGCATTTT
>TRBV4-3|NA|TRBJ1-2|NA
CASSPSPGGYTF
TGCGCCAGCAGCCCATCCCCGGGTGGCTACACCTTC
>TRBV2|NA|TRBJ2-7|TRBD2
CASRVGLAGGKQYF
TGTGCCAGCAGGGTTGGGCTAGCGGGGGGGAAGCAGTACTTC
>TRBV30|NA|TRBJ1-4|TRBD1
CAWRRTGGSEKLFF
TGTGCCTGGAGGCGGACAGGGGGTAGCGAAAAACTGTTTTTT
>TRBV2|NA|TRBJ1-1|NA
CASGPNSVATEAFF
TGTGCCAGCGGGCCCAATTCAGTGGCCACTGAAGCTTTCTTT
>TRBV6-5|NA|TRBJ1-6|TRBD1
CASRNTGTANSPLHF
TGTGCCAGCAGAAACACCGGGACAGCCAATTCACCCCTCCACTTT
>TRBV3-1/TRBV3-2|NA|TRBJ1-2|TRBD1
CASSQDQDRENYGYTF
TGTGCCAGCAGCCAAGATCAAGACAGGGAAAACTATGGCTACACCTTC
>TRBV5-1|NA|TRBJ2-3|TRBD1
CASSSDRGATQYF
TGCGCCAGCAGCTCGGACAGGGGGGCTACGCAGTATTTT
>TRBV2|NA|TRBJ1-1|TRBD1
CASKQGLSEAFF
TGTGCCAGCAAACAGGGGCTTTCTGAAGCTTTCTTT
>TRBV6-4|once|TRBJ1-2|NA
CASSDSQVGYTF
TGTGCCAGCAGTGACTCGCAGGTTGGCTACACCTTC
>TRBV30|NA|TRBJ1-1|TRBD1
CAWSAKPGQSNTEAFF
TGTGCCTGGAGTGCGAAACCGGGACAGTCGAACACTGAAGCTTTCTTT
>TRBV6-5|NA|TRBJ1-2|NA
CASSYDRNYGYTF
TGTGCCAGCAGTTATGACAGGAACTATGGCTACACCTTC
>TRBV25-1|NA|TRBJ2-5|NA
CASSPYQETQYF
TGTGCCAGCAGCCCGTACCAAGAGACCCAGTACTTC
>TRBV27|NA|TRBJ2-3|NA
CASSPRGSGLFTDTQYF
TGTGCCAGCAGCCCCAGGGGGAGCGGGCTATTCACAGATACGCAGTATTTT
>TRBV14|NA|TRBJ2-3|TRBD2
CASSLAGSYTDTQYF
TGTGCCAGCAGCTTAGCGGGTTCCTACACAGATACGCAGTATTTT
>TRBV7-9|NA|TRBJ1-4|NA
CASSSSGTLNEKLFF
TGTGCCAGCAGCTCTTCCGGGACACTTAATGAAAAACTGTTTTTT
>TRBV5-1|NA|TRBJ1-1|NA
CASSTGGAIGYTEAFF
TGCGCCAGCAGCACCGGAGGGGCCATCGGGTACACTGAAGCTTTCTTT
>TRBV10-3|NA|TRBJ1-2|TRBD1
CAISATGDNYGYTF
TGTGCCATCAGCGCAACAGGGGACAACTATGGCTACACCTTC
>TRBV30|NA|TRBJ2-2|NA
CAWIGRSRAGELFF
TGTGCCTGGATTGGGCGTTCCAGGGCCGGGGAGCTGTTTTTT
>TRBV27|NA|TRBJ1-2|TRBD1
CASSLSRTGDNYGYTF
TGTGCCAGCAGTTTATCCAGGACAGGGGATAACTATGGCTACACCTTC
>TRBV11-2|NA|TRBJ2-7|NA
CASSHSGSPYVQYF
TGTGCCAGCAGCCATAGCGGCAGTCCCTACGTGCAGTACTTC
>TRBV20-1|NA|TRBJ2-4|NA
CSASEGLGAKNIQYF
TGCAGTGCTAGTGAGGGGCTCGGGGCCAAAAACATTCAGTACTTC
>TRBV6-1|once|TRBJ1-6|NA
CASSEIHLSSYNSPLHF
TGTGCCAGCAGTGAAATCCACTTGAGCTCCTATAATTCACCCCTCCACTTT
>TRBV5-1|NA|TRBJ2-1|TRBD2
CASAGQGLAYNEQFF
TGCGCCAGCGCTGGTCAGGGACTAGCCTACAATGAGCAGTTCTTC